The clone carrying this T cell receptor (beta chain) was counted ten times or more. Amplification of TCR beta CDR3 regions was performed using RNA transcripts as template. First-round RT-PCR with HTBI primers amplified the TCR CDR3 region. TCRdb reprocessed the multiplex PCR reads with MiXCR, giving one entry per CDR3 protein. The table has 350,000 to 400,000 distinct CDR3 sequences, about 18% seen once. This sample was included in a study of T cells in Graves' hyperthyroidism and ophthalmopathy. V dropped 10 bases and J dropped 3 bases, with 13 bases sitting between them. The germline V gene encodes CDR1 MDHEN and CDR2 SYDVKM. CDR3 size: 12 residues.

The chain has TRBV28 and TRBJ2-7; the D gene is possibly TRBD1 (5 bases). Sequences were obtained from blood. This receptor was identified in a man between 18 and 35 years old with Graves' ophthalmopathy. The CDR3 sequence: CATRALGYEQYF. The CDR3 DNA reads TGTGCCACCAGGGCCCTGGGCTACGAGCAGTACTTC.